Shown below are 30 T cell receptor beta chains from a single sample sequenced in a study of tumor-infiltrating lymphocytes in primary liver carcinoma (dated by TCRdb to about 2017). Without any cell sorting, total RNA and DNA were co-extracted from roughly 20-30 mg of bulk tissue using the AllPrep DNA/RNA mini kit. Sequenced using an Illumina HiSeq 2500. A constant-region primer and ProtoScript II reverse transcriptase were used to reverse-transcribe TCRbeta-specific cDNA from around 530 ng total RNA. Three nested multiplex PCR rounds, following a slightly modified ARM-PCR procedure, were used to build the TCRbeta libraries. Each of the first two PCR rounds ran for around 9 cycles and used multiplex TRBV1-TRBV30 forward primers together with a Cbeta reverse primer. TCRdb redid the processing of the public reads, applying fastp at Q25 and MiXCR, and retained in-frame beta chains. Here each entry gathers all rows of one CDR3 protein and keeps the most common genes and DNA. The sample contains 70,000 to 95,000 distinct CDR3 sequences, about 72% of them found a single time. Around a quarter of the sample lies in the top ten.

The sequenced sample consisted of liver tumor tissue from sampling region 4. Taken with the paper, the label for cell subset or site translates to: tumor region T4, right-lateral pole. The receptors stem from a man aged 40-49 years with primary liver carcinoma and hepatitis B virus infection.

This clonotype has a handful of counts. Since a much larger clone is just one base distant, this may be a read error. The CDR3 region is CSSSDEREASYEQYF. The CDR3 DNA reads TGCTCCAGCAGTGACGAGCGGGAGGCAAGCTACGAGCAGTACTTC. V and J are TRBV10-1 and TRBJ2-7; 9 positions agree with TRBD2. The CDR3 is made up of 15 amino acids. Per germline, CDR1 WNHNN and CDR2 SYGVQD (reference sequence).

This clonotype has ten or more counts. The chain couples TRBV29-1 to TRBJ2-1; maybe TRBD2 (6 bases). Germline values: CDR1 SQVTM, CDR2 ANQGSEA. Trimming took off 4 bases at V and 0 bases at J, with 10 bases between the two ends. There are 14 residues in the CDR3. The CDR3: CSVGDWSSYNEQFF. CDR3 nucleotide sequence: TGCAGCGTTGGGGACTGGAGCTCCTACAATGAGCAGTTCTTC.

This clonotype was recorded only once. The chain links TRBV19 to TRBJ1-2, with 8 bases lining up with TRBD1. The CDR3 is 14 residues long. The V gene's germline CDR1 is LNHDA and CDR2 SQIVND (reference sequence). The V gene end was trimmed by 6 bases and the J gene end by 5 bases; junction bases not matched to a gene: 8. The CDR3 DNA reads TGTGCCAGTAGGCCCCGGGACAGGTGTTATGGCTACACCTTC. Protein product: CASRPRDRCYGYTF.

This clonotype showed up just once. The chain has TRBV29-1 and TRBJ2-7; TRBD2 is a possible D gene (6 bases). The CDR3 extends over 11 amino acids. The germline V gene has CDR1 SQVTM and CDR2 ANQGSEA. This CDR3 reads CSGRVAYEQYV. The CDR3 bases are TGTAGCGGAAGGGTTGCCTATGAGCAGTACGTC.

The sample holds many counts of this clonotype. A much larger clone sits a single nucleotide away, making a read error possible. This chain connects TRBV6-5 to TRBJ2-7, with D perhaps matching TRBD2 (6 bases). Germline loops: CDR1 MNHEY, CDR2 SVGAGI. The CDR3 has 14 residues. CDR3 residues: CVSRETRAGYEQYF. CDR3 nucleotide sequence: TGTGTCAGCAGGGAGACTAGAGCGGGTTACGAGCAGTACTTC.

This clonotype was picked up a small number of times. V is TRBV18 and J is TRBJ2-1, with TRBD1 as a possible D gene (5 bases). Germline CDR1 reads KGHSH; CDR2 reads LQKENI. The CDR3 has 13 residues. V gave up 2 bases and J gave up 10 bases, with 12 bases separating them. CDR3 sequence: CASSPTTDLEQFF. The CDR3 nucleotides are TGTGCCAGCTCACCAACGACAGATTTAGAGCAGTTCTTC.

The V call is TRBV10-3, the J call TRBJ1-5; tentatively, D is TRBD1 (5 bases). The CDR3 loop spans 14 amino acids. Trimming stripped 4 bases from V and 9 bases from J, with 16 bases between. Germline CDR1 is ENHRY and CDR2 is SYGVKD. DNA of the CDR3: TGTGCCATCAGTGGCCTCGGGGACGATCGGCCCCAGCATTTT. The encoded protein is CAISGLGDDRPQHF.

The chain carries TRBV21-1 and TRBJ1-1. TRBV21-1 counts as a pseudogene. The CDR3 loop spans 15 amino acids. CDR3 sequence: CANSKGLTKDTEAFF. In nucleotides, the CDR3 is TGTGCCAACAGCAAGGGACTTACCAAAGACACTGAAGCTTTCTTT.

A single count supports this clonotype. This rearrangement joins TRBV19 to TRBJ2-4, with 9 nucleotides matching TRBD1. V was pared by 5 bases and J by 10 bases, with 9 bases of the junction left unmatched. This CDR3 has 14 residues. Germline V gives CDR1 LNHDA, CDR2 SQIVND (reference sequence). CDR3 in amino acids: CASSPTGTGKIQYF. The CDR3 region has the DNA TGTGCCAGTAGTCCCACCGGGACAGGGAAGATTCAGTACTTC.

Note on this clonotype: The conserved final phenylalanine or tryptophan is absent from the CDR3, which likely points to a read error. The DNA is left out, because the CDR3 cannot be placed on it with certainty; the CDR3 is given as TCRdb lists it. The CDR3 loop is CASSFQSNLDYEQYL. The chain carries TRBV7-8 and TRBJ2-7. CDR1 and CDR2 (germline): SGHVS, FQNEAQ. The CDR3 has 15 amino acids, counting both end residues.

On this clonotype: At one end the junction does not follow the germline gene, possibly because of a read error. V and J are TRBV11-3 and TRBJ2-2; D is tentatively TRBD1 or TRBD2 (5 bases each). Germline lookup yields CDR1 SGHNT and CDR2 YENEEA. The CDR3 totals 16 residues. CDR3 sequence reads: CASCLGAGTKTGKLFF. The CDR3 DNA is TGTGCCAGCTGCTTAGGGGCAGGGACGAAAACCGGGAAGCTGTTTTTT.

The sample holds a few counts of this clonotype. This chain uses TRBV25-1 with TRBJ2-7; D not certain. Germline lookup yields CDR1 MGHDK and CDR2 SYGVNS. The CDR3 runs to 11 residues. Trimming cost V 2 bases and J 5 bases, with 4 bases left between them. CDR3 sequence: CASSEGDEQYF. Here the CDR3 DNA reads TGTGCCAGCAGTGAAGGGGACGAGCAGTACTTC.

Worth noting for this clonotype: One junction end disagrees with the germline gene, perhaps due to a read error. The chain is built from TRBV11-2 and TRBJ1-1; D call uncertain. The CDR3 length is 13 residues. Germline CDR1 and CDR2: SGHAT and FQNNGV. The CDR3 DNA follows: TGTGTCAGCAGCATATGGACGAACATTGGAGCTTTCTTT. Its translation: CVSSIWTNIGAFF.

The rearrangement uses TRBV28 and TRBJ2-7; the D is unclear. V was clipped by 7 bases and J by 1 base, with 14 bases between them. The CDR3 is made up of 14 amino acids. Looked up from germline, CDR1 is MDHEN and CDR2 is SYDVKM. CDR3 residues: CASNPIGLSYEQYF. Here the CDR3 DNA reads TGTGCCAGCAACCCGATAGGTTTGTCCTACGAGCAGTACTTC.

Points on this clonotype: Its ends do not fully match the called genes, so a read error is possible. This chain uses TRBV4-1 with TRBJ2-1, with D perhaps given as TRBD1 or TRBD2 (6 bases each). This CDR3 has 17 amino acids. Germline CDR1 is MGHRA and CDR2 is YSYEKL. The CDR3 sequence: CASSHPSGRGEGNGQFF. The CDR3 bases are TGCGCCAGCAGCCACCCTTCGGGAAGGGGGGAAGGTAATGGGCAGTTCTTC.

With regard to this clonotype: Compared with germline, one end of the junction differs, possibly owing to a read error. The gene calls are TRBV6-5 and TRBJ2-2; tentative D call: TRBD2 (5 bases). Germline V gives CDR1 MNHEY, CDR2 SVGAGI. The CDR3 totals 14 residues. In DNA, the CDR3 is TGTGCCAGCAGTTACTGGCCATCCACCGGGGAACTGTTTTTT. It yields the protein CASSYWPSTGELFF.

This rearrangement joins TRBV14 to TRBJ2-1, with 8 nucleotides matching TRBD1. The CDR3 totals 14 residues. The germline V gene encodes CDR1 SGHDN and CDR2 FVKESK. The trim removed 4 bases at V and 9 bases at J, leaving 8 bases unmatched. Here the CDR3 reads CASSREQGASEQFF. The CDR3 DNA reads TGTGCCAGCAGCCGAGAGCAGGGGGCGAGTGAGCAGTTCTTC.

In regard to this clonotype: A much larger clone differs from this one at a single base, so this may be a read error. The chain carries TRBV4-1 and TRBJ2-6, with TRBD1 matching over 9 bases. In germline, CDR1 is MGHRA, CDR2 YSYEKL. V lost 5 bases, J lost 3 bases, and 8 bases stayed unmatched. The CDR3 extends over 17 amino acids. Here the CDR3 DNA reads TGCGCCAGCAGCGGCCGGGACAGGGCTTTTGGGGCCAACGTCCTGACTTTC. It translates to CASSGRDRAFGANVLTF.

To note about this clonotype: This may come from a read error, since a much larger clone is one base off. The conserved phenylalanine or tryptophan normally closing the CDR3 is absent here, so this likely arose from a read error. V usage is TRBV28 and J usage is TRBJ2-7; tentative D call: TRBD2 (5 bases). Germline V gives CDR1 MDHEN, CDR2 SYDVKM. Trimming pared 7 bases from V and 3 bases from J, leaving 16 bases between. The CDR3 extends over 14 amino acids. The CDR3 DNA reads TGTGCCAGCACCCGGGGAACGGACCACTACGAGCAGTACCTC. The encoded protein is CASTRGTDHYEQYL.

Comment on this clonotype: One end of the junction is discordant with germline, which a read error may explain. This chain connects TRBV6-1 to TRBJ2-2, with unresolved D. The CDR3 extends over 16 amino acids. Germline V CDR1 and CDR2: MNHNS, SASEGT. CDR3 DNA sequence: TGTGCCAACAGTGAAGGGTACATGGGAAACACCGGGGAGCTGTTTTTT. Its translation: CANSEGYMGNTGELFF.

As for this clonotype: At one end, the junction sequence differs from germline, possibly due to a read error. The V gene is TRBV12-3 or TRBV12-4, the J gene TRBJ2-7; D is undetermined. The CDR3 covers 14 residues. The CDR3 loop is CVSRPTGVAGKQYF. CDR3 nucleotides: TGTGTCAGCCGCCCTACGGGTGTAGCAGGCAAGCAGTACTTC.

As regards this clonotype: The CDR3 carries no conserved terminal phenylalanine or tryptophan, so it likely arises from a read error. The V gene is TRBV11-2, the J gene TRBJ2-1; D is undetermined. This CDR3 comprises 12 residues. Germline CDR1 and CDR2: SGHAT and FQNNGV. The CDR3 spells CASSLVGNEQFI. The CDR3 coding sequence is TGCGCCAGCAGCTTAGTCGGGAATGAGCAGTTCATC.

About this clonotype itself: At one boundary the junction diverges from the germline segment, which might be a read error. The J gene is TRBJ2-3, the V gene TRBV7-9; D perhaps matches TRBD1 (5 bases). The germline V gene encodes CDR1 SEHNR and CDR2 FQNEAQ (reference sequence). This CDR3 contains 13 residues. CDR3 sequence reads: CTSSLGASDTQYF. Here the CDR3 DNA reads TGTACCAGCAGCCTAGGGGCCTCAGATACGCAGTATTTT.

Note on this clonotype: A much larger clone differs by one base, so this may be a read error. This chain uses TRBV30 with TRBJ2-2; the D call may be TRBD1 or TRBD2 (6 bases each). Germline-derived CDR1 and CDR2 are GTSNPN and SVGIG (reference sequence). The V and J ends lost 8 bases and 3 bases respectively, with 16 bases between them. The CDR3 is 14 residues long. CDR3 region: CALRQEGYTGELFF. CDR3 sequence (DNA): TGTGCCCTTAGACAGGAGGGTTACACCGGGGAGCTGTTTTTT. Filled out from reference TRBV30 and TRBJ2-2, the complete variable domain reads SQTIHQWPATLVQPVGSPLSLECTVEGTSNPNLYWYRQAAGRGLQLLFYSVGIGQISSEVPQNLSASRPQDRQFILSSKKLLLSDSGFYLCALRQEGYTGELFFGEGSRLTVL.

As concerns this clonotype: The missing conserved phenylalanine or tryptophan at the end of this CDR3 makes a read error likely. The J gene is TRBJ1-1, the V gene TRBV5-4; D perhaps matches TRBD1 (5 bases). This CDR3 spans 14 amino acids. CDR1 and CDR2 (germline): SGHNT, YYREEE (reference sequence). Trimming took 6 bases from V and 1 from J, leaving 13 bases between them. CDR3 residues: CASTPPGGNTEAFI. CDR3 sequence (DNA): TGTGCCAGCACTCCCCCGGGGGGGAACACTGAAGCTTTCATT.

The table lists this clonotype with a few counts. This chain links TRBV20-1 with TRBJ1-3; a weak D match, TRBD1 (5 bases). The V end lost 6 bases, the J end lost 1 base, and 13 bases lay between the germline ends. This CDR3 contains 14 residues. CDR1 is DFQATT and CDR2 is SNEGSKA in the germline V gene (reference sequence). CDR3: CSATGTASGNTIYF. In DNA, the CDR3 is TGCAGTGCCACCGGGACGGCTTCTGGAAACACCATATATTTT.

The CDR3 nucleotides read TGTGCCAGCAGTTTACCCGCCGCGACTAGCGGATATCTTAGGAACGAGCAGTACTTC. It codes for CASSLPAATSGYLRNEQYF. The chain joins TRBV28 to TRBJ2-7, with TRBD2 identical over 9 bases. Germline-derived CDR1 and CDR2 are MDHEN and SYDVKM. The CDR3 is 19 residues long. The V gene end was trimmed by 2 bases and the J gene end by 5 bases; junction bases not matched to a gene: 19. The full variable domain, completed using reference TRBV28 and TRBJ2-7, is DVKVTQSSRYLVKRTGEKVFLECVQDMDHENMFWYRQDPGLGLRLIYFSYDVKMKEKGDIPEGYSVSREKKERFSLILESASTNQTSMYLCASSLPAATSGYLRNEQYFGPGTRLTVT.

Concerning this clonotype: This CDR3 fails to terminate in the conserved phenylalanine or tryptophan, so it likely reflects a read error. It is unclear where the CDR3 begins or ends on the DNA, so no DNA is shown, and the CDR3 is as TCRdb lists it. CDR3: CASSLDPDSIEVFI. The V and J genes are TRBV11-3 and TRBJ1-1; the DNA was not compared with TRBD1, the D call given in the table. CDR1 and CDR2 from the germline V gene are SGHNT and YENEEA. The CDR3 length is 14 residues, termini included.

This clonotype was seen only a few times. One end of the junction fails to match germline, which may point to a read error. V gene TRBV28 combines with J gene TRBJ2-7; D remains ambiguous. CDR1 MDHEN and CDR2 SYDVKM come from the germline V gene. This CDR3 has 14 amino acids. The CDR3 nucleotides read TGTGCCAGCAGTTTAACTGCCTATTACTACGAGCAATACTTC. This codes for CASSLTAYYYEQYF.

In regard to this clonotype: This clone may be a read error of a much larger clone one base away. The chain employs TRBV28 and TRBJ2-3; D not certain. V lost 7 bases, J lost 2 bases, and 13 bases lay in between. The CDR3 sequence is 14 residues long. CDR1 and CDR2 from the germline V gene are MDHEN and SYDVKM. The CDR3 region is CASKTAAFTDTQYF. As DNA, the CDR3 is TGTGCCAGCAAGACGGCGGCTTTCACAGATACGCAGTATTTT.